These 11 T cell receptor beta chains originate from one sample sequenced in a study of blood T cell repertoires in COVID-19. The method was immunoSEQ multiplex PCR; TCRdb's version includes in-frame clones alone and lacks a portion of them. The sample consists of about 270,000 clones, under 95% of them appearing once. Sequencing was done on a sample of PBMCs or T cells enriched from blood (not recorded which). The source is a man between 35 and 55 years old who had been exposed to COVID-19.

This sequence joins TRBV29-1 and TRBJ1-1; D is undetermined. V shed 5 bases and J shed 1 base, with 5 bases lying between them. The length of the CDR3 is 11 residues. Germline CDR1 SQVTM, CDR2 ANQGSEA. The CDR3 reads CSVYGNTEAFF. The CDR3 nucleotides are TGCAGCGTTTACGGGAACACTGAAGCTTTCTTT.

This clone has more than one count but fewer than ten. The chain links TRBV19 to TRBJ1-1, with D unclear. CDR3 length: 13 residues. Trimming removed 7 bases at V and 4 bases at J, with 13 bases between. Germline assignment: CDR1 LNHDA and CDR2 SQIVND (reference sequence). CDR3 DNA: TGTGCCAGTAATGAGAGGGCTGGCACTGAAGCTTTCTTT. Protein: CASNERAGTEAFF.

J is TRBJ1-2 and V is TRBV6-4; tentatively, D is TRBD1 (6 bases). The germline V gene has CDR1 MRHNA and CDR2 SNTAGT. CDR3 length: 13 amino acids. Between the trimmed V and J ends, which lost 4 bases and 10 bases, there was a span of 16 bases. The CDR3 region is CASSVTGSGAYTF. The CDR3 region has the DNA TGTGCCAGCAGTGTTACAGGGTCCGGGGCCTACACCTTC.

This chain connects TRBV7-6 to TRBJ2-7, with TRBD1 matching 11 bases. This CDR3 is built from 15 residues. Germline CDR1 SGHVS, CDR2 FNYEAQ. Losses at the gene ends were 2 bases for V and 5 bases for J; bases not matched to a gene: 5. The CDR3 spells CASSLMDRGLDEQYF. The CDR3 bases are TGTGCCAGCAGCTTAATGGACAGGGGGCTGGACGAGCAGTACTTC. The full variable domain, rest sourced from reference TRBV7-6 and TRBJ2-7, is GAGVSQSPRYKVTKRGQDVALRCDPISGHVSLYWYRQALGQGPEFLTYFNYEAQQDKSGLPNDRFSAERPEGSISTLTIQRTEQRDSAMYRCASSLMDRGLDEQYFGPGTRLTVT.

J is TRBJ2-7 and V is TRBV12-3 or TRBV12-4; no clear D. This CDR3 has 11 amino acids. Trimming removed 4 bases from V and 4 bases from J, with 5 bases in between. CDR3 nucleotides: TGTGCCAGCAGTTCAGATTACGAGCAGTACTTC. As protein: CASSSDYEQYF.

The V and J genes are TRBV5-6 and TRBJ1-2, with 9 bases identical to TRBD1. The germline V gene encodes CDR1 SGHDT and CDR2 YYEEEE. The CDR3 is 14 amino acids. With V trimmed by 5 bases and J by 7 bases, 9 bases remained unmatched. Written as DNA, the CDR3 is TGTGCCAGCAGGCATCCGGGACAGGGTAGTGGCTACACCTTC. Its translation is CASRHPGQGSGYTF.

Only one count was recorded for this clone. The chain recombines TRBV2 with TRBJ1-4; TRBD1 matches 11 bases. Germline V gene sequence: CDR1 SNHLY, CDR2 FYNNEI. The CDR3 consists of 14 residues. The junction had 5 bases not matched to a gene; V was cut back by 7 bases and J by 7 bases. As DNA, the CDR3 is TGTGCCAGCACCAGGACAGGGGGCGTTGAAAAACTGTTTTTT. It translates to CASTRTGGVEKLFF.

The table lists this clone with a count of one. J is TRBJ2-7 and V is TRBV12-3 or TRBV12-4; D is possibly TRBD1 (6 bases). The CDR3 length is 12 residues. Between the trimmed V and J ends, which lost 5 bases and 4 bases, there was a span of 9 bases. CDR3 nucleotide sequence: TGTGCCAGCAGTCCTGGACAGTACGAGCAGTACTTC. It is translated as CASSPGQYEQYF.

V and J are TRBV4-2 and TRBJ1-5; D is uncertain. The V end was cut by 1 base, the J end by 2 bases, with 12 bases between. The CDR3 totals 16 residues. Germline V gene sequence: CDR1 LGHNA, CDR2 YNFKEQ. CDR3 protein: CASSQVDEGGNQPQHF. The CDR3 bases are TGTGCCAGCAGCCAAGTTGATGAGGGAGGCAATCAGCCCCAGCATTTT.

This sequence joins TRBV18 and TRBJ1-1, with TRBD1 identical over 7 bases. Unmatched junction bases numbered 2, after V lost 0 bases and J lost 1 base. Looked up from germline, CDR1 is KGHSH and CDR2 is LQKENI. The CDR3 is 15 residues long. The chain's CDR3 is CASSPPGQSNTEAFF. Written as DNA, the CDR3 is TGTGCCAGCTCACCACCGGGACAGTCGAACACTGAAGCTTTCTTT.

The rearrangement links TRBV2 to TRBJ1-1, with 7 bases aligning to TRBD1. Germline V CDR1 and CDR2: SNHLY, FYNNEI. CDR3 length: 13 amino acids. V shed 6 bases and J 4 bases; nucleotides not matched to a gene: 5. Written as DNA, the CDR3 is TGTGCCAGCAGGTCTCAGGGGGGCACTGAAGCTTTCTTT. Its translation is CASRSQGGTEAFF.